The 27 T cell receptor beta chains presented below share a single source sample, sequenced in a study of blood T cell repertoires in COVID-19. Measured with immunoSEQ multiplex PCR; TCRdb has only the in-frame clones, and not every one. The profile shows about 150,000 clones, around 92% of them singletons. What was sequenced was peripheral blood. Receptors originate from a man between 60 and 75 years old with acute or convalescent COVID-19.

The rearrangement links TRBV19 to TRBJ1-1; D may be TRBD1 (6 bases). Trimming removed 5 bases at V and 1 base at J, with 17 bases between. Germline V lookup: CDR1 LNHDA, CDR2 SQIVND (reference sequence). The CDR3 sequence is 16 residues long. This CDR3 is CASSPLQGRANTEAFF. DNA for the CDR3: TGTGCCAGTAGTCCCTTACAGGGCCGGGCGAACACTGAAGCTTTCTTT.

The chain couples TRBV6-5 to TRBJ1-1, with D perhaps matching TRBD1 (6 bases). The germline gives CDR1 MNHEY, CDR2 SVGAGI. The CDR3 is 14 amino acids. V shed 7 bases and J shed 0 bases, with 12 bases lying between them. The CDR3 spells CASNQGFLNTEAFF. In DNA form, the CDR3 reads TGTGCCAGCAACCAGGGGTTTTTGAACACTGAAGCTTTCTTT.

CDR3 amino acids: CASSLGAEKKYF. The CDR3 region has the DNA TGTGCCAGCAGTTTAGGTGCGGAGAAGAAGTACTTC. The chain joins TRBV12-3 or TRBV12-4 to TRBJ2-7; no definite D call. Trimming left V 1 base short and J 11 bases short, with 12 bases between. The length of the CDR3 is 12 residues.

V gene TRBV2 combines with J gene TRBJ1-2; TRBD1 matches at 8 bases. Germline V gene data show CDR1 as SNHLY and CDR2 as FYNNEI. The CDR3 is 14 amino acids. V was pared by 1 base and J by 5 bases, with 3 bases of the junction left unmatched. The CDR3 region is CASSEERQGYGYTF. CDR3 DNA sequence: TGTGCCAGCAGTGAAGAAAGACAGGGGTATGGCTACACCTTC.

On this clone itself: The missing conserved phenylalanine or tryptophan at the end of this CDR3 makes a read error likely. No DNA is shown, since the ends of the CDR3 on it are uncertain; the CDR3 is the one TCRdb lists. CDR3 protein: CASSQGWVGGPHL. The J gene is TRBJ2-7, the V gene TRBV3-1 (or the pseudogene TRBV3-2); TRBD2, the D gene given by the table, was not confirmed from the DNA. The germline CDR1 and CDR2 sequences are LGHDT and YNNKEL (reference sequence). The CDR3 spans 13 amino acids, including both terminal residues.

J is TRBJ1-1 and V is TRBV20-1; D is uncertain. This CDR3 is 11 amino acids long. V lost 6 bases to trimming and J lost 1 base, with 6 bases between them. Germline V lookup: CDR1 DFQATT, CDR2 SNEGSKA (reference sequence). CDR3 residues: CSAGRNTEAFF. CDR3 nucleotide sequence: TGCAGTGCGGGGAGGAACACTGAAGCTTTCTTT.

The chain is built from TRBV2 and TRBJ2-3; D is possibly TRBD2 (5 bases). V lost 4 bases and J 7 bases, leaving 18 bases between the germline ends. CDR1 is SNHLY, CDR2 FYNNEI, per germline. The CDR3 spans 15 residues. The CDR3 loop reads CASSVRDPRWNTQYF. In DNA form, the CDR3 reads TGTGCCAGCAGTGTCCGGGATCCCCGATGGAATACGCAGTATTTT.

The count of this clone is one. The chain carries TRBV9 and TRBJ2-5, with TRBD2 identical over 10 bases. J gave up 4 bases and V 7 bases, and 7 bases lay outside the gene matches. This CDR3 has 14 amino acids. Germline V gives CDR1 SGDLS, CDR2 YYNGEE. CDR3 nucleotide sequence: TGTGCCAGCTCCCGTGGGACTAGCGTAGAGACCCAGTACTTC. Amino acid sequence: CASSRGTSVETQYF.

The chain combines TRBV6-5 with TRBJ1-3; tentative D call: TRBD1 (5 bases). Trimming cost V 10 bases and J 8 bases, with 15 bases left between them. Germline lookup yields CDR1 MNHEY and CDR2 SVGAGI. The CDR3 covers 12 residues. CDR3 region: CATRDSADTIYF. The CDR3, as DNA: TGTGCCACCAGGGACTCCGCGGACACCATATATTTT.

Of note for this clone: Mismatch with germline at one junction end may stem from a read error. This rearrangement joins TRBV5-8 to TRBJ2-1; D remains ambiguous. The CDR3 covers 15 residues. CDR1 and CDR2 (germline): SGHTS, YDEGEE. The DNA for the CDR3 is TGTGCCAGCAGCTTGGGTGGTAGCTCCTACAATGGGCAGTTCTTC. Translation: CASSLGGSSYNGQFF.

This clone was counted a single time. The chain couples TRBV2 to TRBJ1-2; 8 bases line up with TRBD1. Germline V lookup: CDR1 SNHLY, CDR2 FYNNEI. The CDR3 is made up of 14 amino acids. The V and J ends lost 6 bases and 8 bases, in that order; junction bases with no gene match: 11. This CDR3 reads CASSPETGVGGYTF. The CDR3 region has the DNA TGTGCCAGCAGCCCCGAGACAGGGGTAGGAGGCTACACCTTC. The whole variable domain, filled in from reference TRBV2 and TRBJ1-2, reads EPEVTQTPSHQVTQMGQEVILRCVPISNHLYFYWYRQILGQKVEFLVSFYNNEISEKSEIFDDQFSVERPDGSNFTLKIRSTKLEDSAMYFCASSPETGVGGYTFGSGTRLTVV.

This clone was found a few times. The rearrangement joins TRBV6-1 to TRBJ1-4, with D perhaps matching TRBD1 (5 bases). The length of the CDR3 is 15 residues. Germline V gene data show CDR1 as MNHNS and CDR2 as SASEGT. V lost 3 bases to trimming and J lost 4 bases, with 12 bases between them. The CDR3 DNA sequence: TGTGCCAGCAGTGACGTGGACAAATATAATGAAAAACTGTTTTTT. Amino acids: CASSDVDKYNEKLFF.

The chain links TRBV6-5 to TRBJ2-3, with 7 bases matching TRBD2. V trimming: 7 bases; J trimming: 3 bases; junction bases outside the gene matches: 10. Germline V gene data show CDR1 as MNHEY and CDR2 as SVGAGI. This CDR3 has 15 residues. CDR3 in DNA: TGTGCCAGCACTCCTCTAGGGGAGGGAACAGATACGCAGTATTTT. Amino acids: CASTPLGEGTDTQYF.

The rearrangement uses TRBV7-6 and TRBJ2-2, with a tentative D call TRBD1 (6 bases). The CDR3 contains 16 residues. Trimming shortened V by 5 bases and J by 0 bases, and 13 bases separated the two germline ends. The germline V gene has CDR1 SGHVS and CDR2 FNYEAQ. CDR3 region: CASSRTGQTNTGELFF. The CDR3 nucleotides read TGTGCCAGCAGCCGGACGGGACAAACGAACACCGGGGAGCTGTTTTTT.

The chain carries TRBV4-1 and TRBJ1-6; perhaps TRBD1 as D (5 bases). Germline V gives CDR1 MGHRA, CDR2 YSYEKL. The CDR3 is 14 amino acids. The germline V and J ends were trimmed by 1 base and 10 bases, with 11 bases remaining between them. CDR3 nucleotides: TGCGCCAGCAGCCAAGCTGGGGCAGCGTCACCCCTCCACTTT. Translated: CASSQAGAASPLHF.

This clone was seen a handful of times. The chain couples TRBV6-1 to TRBJ1-6, with 9 nucleotides matching TRBD1. Trimming at V came to 4 bases and at J to 9 bases, leaving 10 bases not matched to a gene. The V gene's germline CDR1 is MNHNS and CDR2 SASEGT. The CDR3 covers 16 residues. In DNA form, the CDR3 reads TGTGCCAGCAGTGTTAGGGGACAGGGTTTTAGTTCACCCCTCCACTTT. It translates to CASSVRGQGFSSPLHF.

The chain combines TRBV30 with TRBJ2-3; 7 bases align to TRBD1. The CDR3 consists of 14 residues. The V segment lost 4 bases and the J segment 2 bases; nucleotides outside the gene matches: 6. In germline, CDR1 is GTSNPN, CDR2 SVGIG (reference sequence). In DNA, the CDR3 is TGTGCCTGGACCCAGGGGGTAAACACAGATACGCAGTATTTT. Encoded protein: CAWTQGVNTDTQYF.

The chain uses TRBV7-2 and TRBJ1-1, with D perhaps TRBD1 (5 bases). V was clipped by 5 bases and J by 7 bases, with 11 bases between them. The V gene's germline CDR1 is SGHTA and CDR2 FQGNSA. There are 12 residues in the CDR3. CDR3 sequence reads: CASSAGDGEAFF. The CDR3 region has the DNA TGTGCCAGCAGCGCGGGGGACGGTGAAGCTTTCTTT. Variable domain in full (rest from reference TRBV7-2 and TRBJ1-1): GAGVSQSPSNKVTEKGKDVELRCDPISGHTALYWYRQSLGQGLEFLIYFQGNSAPDKSGLPSDRFSAERTGGSVSTLTIQRTQQEDSAVYLCASSAGDGEAFFGQGTRLTVV.

The V and J genes are TRBV13 and TRBJ2-3; D is undetermined. The CDR3 loop spans 13 amino acids. Germline V gene sequence: CDR1 PRHDT, CDR2 FYEKMQ (reference sequence). V was shortened by 5 bases and J by 5 bases, with 11 bases between the two germline ends. In nucleotides, the CDR3 is TGTGCCAGCAGCCGTGTTTCAGGAGATACGCAGTATTTT. It yields the protein CASSRVSGDTQYF. Together with reference TRBV13 and TRBJ2-3, the CDR3 gives the full variable domain: AAGVIQSPRHLIKEKRETATLKCYPIPRHDTVYWYQQGPGQDPQFLISFYEKMQSDKGSIPDRFSAQQFSDYHSELNMSSLELGDSALYFCASSRVSGDTQYFGPGTRLTVL.

V is TRBV9 and J is TRBJ1-1; possibly TRBD1 for D (5 bases). The germline gives CDR1 SGDLS, CDR2 YYNGEE. CDR3 length: 17 amino acids. V was clipped by 0 bases and J by 4 bases, with 19 bases between them. The CDR3 sequence: CASSVGYNWGPVTEAFF. The CDR3 nucleotides read TGTGCCAGCAGCGTAGGATACAATTGGGGCCCGGTCACTGAAGCTTTCTTT.

V gene TRBV18 combines with J gene TRBJ1-2; perhaps TRBD1 as D (6 bases). Trimming cost V 2 bases and J 4 bases, with 11 bases left between them. CDR1 KGHSH and CDR2 LQKENI come from the germline V gene. This CDR3 contains 14 residues. CDR3 sequence reads: CASSPSGAGYGYTF. DNA for the CDR3: TGTGCCAGCTCACCATCAGGGGCCGGCTATGGCTACACCTTC.

This clone was counted only a few times. This rearrangement joins TRBV4-2 to TRBJ2-1, with TRBD2 identical over 7 bases. Unmatched junction bases numbered 3, after V lost 4 bases and J lost 6 bases. This CDR3 region has 13 residues. CDR1 LGHNA and CDR2 YNFKEQ come from the germline V gene. This chain's CDR3 is CASSLTSPNEQFF. The CDR3 nucleotides are TGTGCCAGCAGCCTGACTAGCCCCAATGAGCAGTTCTTC.

V gene TRBV5-6 combines with J gene TRBJ2-3; 13 bases line up with TRBD2. Germline lookup yields CDR1 SGHDT and CDR2 YYEEEE. The length of the CDR3 is 18 residues. The trim removed 3 bases at V and 0 bases at J, leaving 7 bases unmatched. CDR3: CASSSGLAGMTSTDTQYF. The CDR3 nucleotides read TGTGCCAGCAGCTCGGGACTAGCGGGGATGACTAGCACAGATACGCAGTATTTT.

The CDR3 nucleotides are TGCGCCAGCAGCCAAGATCGGACAGGGAGTAATTCACCCCTCCACTTT. It yields the protein CASSQDRTGSNSPLHF. The chain has TRBV4-3 and TRBJ1-6; the match to TRBD1 covers 8 bases. The CDR3 covers 16 residues. Germline V gene lookup returns CDR1 LGHNA and CDR2 YSLEER. The V gene end was trimmed by 0 bases and the J gene end by 6 bases; junction bases not matched to a gene: 4.

This clone was observed a single time. The V call is TRBV15, the J call TRBJ1-1; D gene ambiguous. This CDR3 is 15 amino acids long. The ends were cut back, 0 bases at V and 4 bases at J, with 12 bases in the middle. Germline CDR1 reads LNHNV; CDR2 reads YYDKDF (reference sequence). The CDR3 sequence: CATSRDRFRGTEAFF. Here the CDR3 DNA reads TGTGCCACCAGCAGAGATCGATTCCGGGGCACTGAAGCTTTCTTT. The entire variable domain, with the rest obtained from reference TRBV15 and TRBJ1-1, is as follows: DAMVIQNPRYQVTQFGKPVTLSCSQTLNHNVMYWYQQKSSQAPKLLFHYYDKDFNNEADTPDNFQSRRPNTSFCFLDIRSPGLGDTAMYLCATSRDRFRGTEAFFGQGTRLTVV.

The chain joins TRBV9 to TRBJ2-1, with 7 bases aligning to TRBD1. Germline V gene sequence: CDR1 SGDLS, CDR2 YYNGEE. Trimming removed 3 bases from V and 10 bases from J; junction bases left unmatched: 4. The CDR3 contains 12 residues. CDR3 coding DNA: TGTGCCAGCAGCGCCCGACAGGGAGAGCAGTTCTTC. This encodes CASSARQGEQFF.

CDR3 DNA sequence: TGCGCCAGCAGCTTGGTAGTCGGCTACGAGCAGTACTTC. Translating it yields CASSLVVGYEQYF. V is TRBV5-1 and J is TRBJ2-7; D gene unclear. Trimming took off 0 bases at V and 3 bases at J, with 7 bases between the two ends. This CDR3 contains 13 residues. Germline-derived CDR1 and CDR2 are SGHRS and YFSETQ.